Included here is one T cell receptor beta chain sequence, with context. RNA totalling roughly 0.5 to 1 ug underwent reverse transcription with random hexamers. Multiplex PCR with immunoSEQ amplified the TCR beta CDR3 across 54 Vbeta and 13 Jbeta. TCRdb ran MiXCR on the immunoSEQ multiplex PCR reads and lists one entry per CDR3 protein. The sample has about 120,000 distinct CDR3 sequences, around 92% seen once. This entry is derived from a study of CD8 T cells in Susac syndrome. CDR3 size: 14 residues. Germline CDR1 and CDR2: DFQATT and SNEGSKA (reference sequence). V shed 5 bases and J 6 bases; nucleotides not matched to a gene: 8. The multiple sclerosis control group was made up of treatment-naive patients with stable or active relapsing-remitting disease.

The V call is TRBV20-1, the J call TRBJ2-3, with 10 bases identical to TRBD1. This clonotype originated in a human donor with multiple sclerosis. Sequencing was carried out using CD4+ T cells from PBMCs. This CDR3 is CSAWDRGGSDTQYF. Here the CDR3 DNA reads TGCAGTGCTTGGGACAGGGGTGGGTCGGATACGCAGTATTTT.